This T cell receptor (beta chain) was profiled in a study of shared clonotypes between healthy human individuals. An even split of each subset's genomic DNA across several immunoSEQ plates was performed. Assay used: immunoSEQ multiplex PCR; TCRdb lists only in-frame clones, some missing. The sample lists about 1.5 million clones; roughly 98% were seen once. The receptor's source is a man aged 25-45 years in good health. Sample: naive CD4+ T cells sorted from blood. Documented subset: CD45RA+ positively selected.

CDR3 nucleotides: TGCGCCAGCAGCCAAGTCACGGGCGAAGCTTTCTTT. Amino acid sequence: CASSQVTGEAFF. The chain couples TRBV4-1 to TRBJ1-1; no reliable D call. CDR1 MGHRA and CDR2 YSYEKL come from the germline V gene. The CDR3 is 12 residues long. V dropped 1 base and J dropped 8 bases, with 8 bases sitting between them.